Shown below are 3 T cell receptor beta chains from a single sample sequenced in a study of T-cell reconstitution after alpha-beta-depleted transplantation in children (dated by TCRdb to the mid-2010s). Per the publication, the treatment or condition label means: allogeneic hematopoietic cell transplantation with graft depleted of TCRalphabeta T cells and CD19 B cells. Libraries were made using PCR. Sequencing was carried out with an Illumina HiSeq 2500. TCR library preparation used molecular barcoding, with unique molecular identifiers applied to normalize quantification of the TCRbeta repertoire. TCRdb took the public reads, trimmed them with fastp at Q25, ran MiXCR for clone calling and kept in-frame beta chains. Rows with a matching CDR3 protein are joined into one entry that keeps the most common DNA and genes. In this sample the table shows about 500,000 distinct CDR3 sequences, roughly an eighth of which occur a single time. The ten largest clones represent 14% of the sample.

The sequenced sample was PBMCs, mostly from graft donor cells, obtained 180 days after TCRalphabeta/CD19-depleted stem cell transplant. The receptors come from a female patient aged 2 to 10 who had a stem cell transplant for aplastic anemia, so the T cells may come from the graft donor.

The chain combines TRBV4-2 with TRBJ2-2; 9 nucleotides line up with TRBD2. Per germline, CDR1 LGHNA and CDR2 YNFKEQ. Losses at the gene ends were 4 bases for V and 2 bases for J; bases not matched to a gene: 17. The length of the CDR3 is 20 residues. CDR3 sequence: CASSLPLLAGPFSNTGELFF. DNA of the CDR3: TGTGCCAGCAGCCTACCGCTTCTAGCGGGACCCTTCTCTAACACCGGGGAGCTGTTTTTT.

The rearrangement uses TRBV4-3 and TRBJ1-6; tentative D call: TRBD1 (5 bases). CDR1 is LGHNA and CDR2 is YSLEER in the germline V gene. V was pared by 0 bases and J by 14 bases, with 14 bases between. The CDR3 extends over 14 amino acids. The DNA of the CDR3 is TGCGCCAGCAGCCAAGATTCCCTACGACAGACCCTCCACTTT. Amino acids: CASSQDSLRQTLHF.

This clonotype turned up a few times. Written as DNA, the CDR3 is TGTGCCAGCAGAGGTCCCCGGGGAAACTACGAGCAGTACGTC. This gives the protein CASRGPRGNYEQYV. The chain employs TRBV6-5 and TRBJ2-7; D possibly corresponds to TRBD2 (5 bases). The CDR3 runs 14 residues. Germline V CDR1 and CDR2: MNHEY, SVGAGI. V lost 6 bases and J 3 bases, leaving 15 bases between the germline ends.